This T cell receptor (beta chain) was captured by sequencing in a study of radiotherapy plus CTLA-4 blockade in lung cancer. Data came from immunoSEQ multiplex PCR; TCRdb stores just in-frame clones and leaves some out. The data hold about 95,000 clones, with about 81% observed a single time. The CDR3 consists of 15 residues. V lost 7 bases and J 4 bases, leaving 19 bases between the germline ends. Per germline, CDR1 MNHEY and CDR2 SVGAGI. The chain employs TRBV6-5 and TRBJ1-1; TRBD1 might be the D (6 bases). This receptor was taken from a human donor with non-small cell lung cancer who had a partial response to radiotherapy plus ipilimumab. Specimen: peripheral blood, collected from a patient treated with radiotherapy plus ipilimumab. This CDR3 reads CASTPVRDTATEAFF. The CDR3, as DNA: TGTGCCAGCACCCCAGTCCGGGACACCGCCACTGAAGCTTTCTTT.